This TCR beta chain derives from a study of T cells after somatic rescue of genetic block. Assay used: immunoSEQ multiplex PCR; TCRdb lists only in-frame clones, some missing. The data hold about 14,000 clones, with about 65% observed a single time. Trimming at V came to 0 bases and at J to 5 bases, leaving 4 bases not matched to a gene. This CDR3 is built from 14 residues. Germline loops: CDR1 SGHNT, CDR2 YYREEE (reference sequence). The rearrangement uses TRBV5-4 and TRBJ1-2; 7 bases are shared with TRBD1. This receptor was identified in a boy younger than 18. The specimen was peripheral blood mononuclear cells (PBMCs). The CDR3 DNA reads TGTGCCAGCAGCTTGGACAGGGGAGTGTATGGCTACACCTTC. Protein product: CASSLDRGVYGYTF.